The 11 T cell receptor beta chains presented below share a single source sample, sequenced in a study of T cell responses to AZD1222 COVID-19 vaccine. Profiling relied on immunoSEQ multiplex PCR, and the TCRdb table lists in-frame clones only, not all of them. The repertoire consists of approximately 50,000 clones, with about 80% occurring once and the leading ten covering roughly 5.1%. Material: peripheral blood, obtained 28 days after the second AZD1222 dose. These receptor sequences come from an adult who received the AZD1222 COVID-19 vaccine.

The chain is built from TRBV7-9 and TRBJ1-1; no reliable D call. CDR3 size: 12 residues. Trimming took off 5 bases at V and 7 bases at J, with 11 bases between the two ends. The V gene's germline CDR1 is SEHNR and CDR2 FQNEAQ (reference sequence). CDR3 nucleotides: TGTGCCAGCAGCCTAAAAGAACTTGAAGCTTTCTTT. This translates into CASSLKELEAFF.

V gene TRBV21-1 combines with J gene TRBJ2-7; the table's D call, TRBD2, was not checked against the DNA. TRBV21-1 is recorded as a pseudogene. This CDR3 comprises 13 residues. In DNA, the CDR3 is TGTGCCAGCAGAACCCATCTAGCGCCCGAGCAGTACTTC. Its protein product is CASRTHLAPEQYF.

V is TRBV2 and J is TRBJ1-6; unclear D gene. Trimming stripped 1 base from V and 13 bases from J, with 8 bases between. Germline CDR1 and CDR2: SNHLY and FYNNEI. The CDR3 has 12 residues. CDR3 sequence reads: CASSEGSDPLHF. The CDR3 region has the DNA TGTGCCAGCAGTGAAGGATCGGACCCCCTCCACTTT.

This clone has a single count. The chain joins TRBV6-5 to TRBJ1-2, with D perhaps TRBD1 (5 bases). This CDR3 has 15 amino acids. Germline assignment: CDR1 MNHEY and CDR2 SVGAGI. Trimming took off 1 base at V and 8 bases at J, with 17 bases between the two ends. CDR3 bases: TGTGCCAGCAGTTACTTGGGCAGGGACGTAAAAGGCTACACCTTC. Translating gives CASSYLGRDVKGYTF.

The chain combines TRBV25-1 with TRBJ2-5; no clear D. CDR1 MGHDK and CDR2 SYGVNS come from the germline V gene. V gave up 1 base and J gave up 5 bases, with 5 bases separating them. This CDR3 is built from 12 residues. CDR3 DNA sequence: TGTGCCAGCAGTGAATGGATGGAGACCCAGTACTTC. Translating gives CASSEWMETQYF.

In regard to this clone: One end of the junction does not line up with germline, which may come from a read error. The rearrangement joins TRBV7-7 to TRBJ2-3; D uncertain. Per germline, CDR1 SSHAT and CDR2 FNYEAQ (reference sequence). The CDR3 is made up of 15 amino acids. This chain's CDR3 is CASSPAGSSTDTQYF. In DNA form, the CDR3 reads TGTGCTAGCAGCCCCGCCGGATCTAGCACAGATACGCAGTATTTT.

This chain uses TRBV7-9 with TRBJ2-7; 9 positions agree with TRBD2. CDR3 size: 15 residues. With V trimmed by 1 base and J by 9 bases, 10 bases remained unmatched. Germline V gives CDR1 SEHNR, CDR2 FQNEAQ (reference sequence). CDR3 bases: TGTGCCAGCAGCTTAGAAATCCCTAGCGGGACTGTGCAGTACTTC. Residues: CASSLEIPSGTVQYF.

This chain joins TRBV6-5 and TRBJ1-1, with D tentatively TRBD1 (6 bases). Trimming took 0 bases from V and 7 from J, leaving 15 bases between them. Germline CDR1 is MNHEY and CDR2 is SVGAGI. This CDR3 contains 15 residues. CDR3 in DNA: TGTGCCAGCAGTTACTCGCATTTCGGGGGGCTTGAAGCTTTCTTT. Encoded protein: CASSYSHFGGLEAFF.

This clone was found once. This sequence joins TRBV6-6 and TRBJ1-3; no clear D gene. Germline V gene sequence: CDR1 MNHNY, CDR2 SVGAGI (reference sequence). V lost 4 bases and J 2 bases, leaving 12 bases between the germline ends. The CDR3 runs to 15 residues. This chain's CDR3 is CASSSKGSAGNTIYF. Written as DNA, the CDR3 is TGTGCCAGCAGTTCAAAGGGAAGCGCTGGAAACACCATATATTTT.

This chain connects TRBV6-1 to TRBJ1-3, with a possible D match to TRBD1 (5 bases). The CDR3 is 13 residues long. Germline V gene lookup returns CDR1 MNHNS and CDR2 SASEGT. Deletions cut 3 bases from V and 2 bases from J, with 5 bases between. The CDR3 protein is CASSDRAGNTIYF. The CDR3 nucleotides read TGTGCCAGCAGTGACAGGGCTGGAAACACCATATATTTT.

This clone showed up just once. The chain combines TRBV18 with TRBJ1-5, with D maybe TRBD1 (5 bases). This CDR3 has 15 residues. V gave up 6 bases and J gave up 2 bases, with 14 bases separating them. CDR1 is KGHSH, CDR2 LQKENI, per germline. CDR3 in DNA: TGTGCCAGCTCCCTCGGGGGTGGCGGCAATCAGCCCCAGCATTTT. Protein: CASSLGGGGNQPQHF.